This T cell receptor (beta chain) was found in a study of blood T cell repertoires in COVID-19 (dated by TCRdb to the early 2020s). Study-level background: Samples covering the acute and convalescent phases of COVID-19 were provided by collaborators in the United States, Italy and Spain. The prospective study material was composed of cDNA or gDNA derived from T cells, B-cell-depleted T cells, or PBMCs. Deeply sampled blood TCRbeta repertoires from subjects exposed to, actively infected with, or recovered from COVID-19 were included in the dataset. A freely available public database, intended as a resource for researchers studying the immune response to SARS-CoV-2, is where the repertoires were released. The samples were drawn from two sources: the first 160 participants of the ongoing ImmuneRACE study, and 1,000 to 1,500 subjects contributed by 6 global collaborators. Sample metadata almost always included a de-identified subject ID, COVID-19 status, age in years and sex. Where available, HLA class I and class II types were taken from metadata supplied by the sample provider and were not determined by assay-based typing. On the study overall, not on this receptor specifically: The amount of clinical and demographic metadata varied by source and participant and was provided uncurated.

In the case of this clone: It has no known antigen specificity. Base quality data are lacking; no much larger clone is found one base away.

CDR1 MNHEY and CDR2 SVGAGI are derived from the germline V gene. The CDR3 measures 14 amino acids from cysteine to phenylalanine. The sequence is cut down to CDR3 DNA, 42 bases in frame from base 1. Cut back by 0 bases and 2 bases, the V and J ends lie 7 bases apart. TCRbeta CDR3 regions were amplified from genomic DNA using the immunoSEQ Assay, a bias-controlled multiplex PCR. For the original study's pipeline: Nucleated cell counts per sample were estimated from amplification of reference gene primers within the assay. To quantify the absolute abundance of each unique TCRbeta CDR3 rearrangement, sequence reads were collapsed and filtered. Productive Simpson clonality was computed per sample as the square root of Simpson's diversity index over productive rearrangements. TCRdb took this table from immuneACCESS and kept in-frame rearrangements with V and J called. Such tables lack part of the clones; where checked against another copy, unresolved V genes explain under half of the gap, and the rest is unexplained. V, J and clone size derive from that table, while D and trimming were established from the DNA sequence. The sample table lists about 220,000 clones, roughly 85% of them with a count of one. Of the sample, 2.4% is held by the ten largest clones.

At one collaborating source in Seattle, patients were enrolled during active infection and were followed longitudinally through the course of disease. The collaborating institutions used their own protocols to collect whole blood in K2EDTA tubes. For TCRbeta analysis, collaborators shipped samples in one of three forms: frozen whole blood, isolated PBMCs, or DNA extracted from either of those sample types. Sequenced input: peripheral blood. This TCR was sampled from a woman between 70 and 85 years old with COVID-19, enrolled during active disease. The chain is made from TRBV6-5 and TRBJ1-1; no D gene can be assigned with confidence. CDR3 reads: CASSYSRGNTEAFF. The DNA reads TGTGCCAGCAGTTACTCCCGGGGAAACACTGAAGCTTTCTTT.